Below are 22 T cell receptor beta chains sequenced from a single sample in a study of sequential checkpoint blockade in melanoma. As to treatment: randomized to nivolumab then ipilimumab (arm A) or the reverse (arm B). Sequenced by immunoSEQ multiplex PCR; TCRdb stores in-frame clones only, minus some. Of some 12,000 clones listed, approximately 83% are singletons. The input for sequencing was CD8+ T cells sorted from blood (inferred from file names), taken from a patient given nivolumab and ipilimumab in sequence. These TCRs come from a human donor with melanoma.

This clone was detected only a few times. The V call is TRBV5-4, the J call TRBJ1-2, with 8 bases fitting TRBD1. Trimming cost V 3 bases and J 4 bases; bases outside gene matches: 11. CDR3 length: 16 amino acids. Germline V gene data show CDR1 as SGHNT and CDR2 as YYREEE (reference sequence). The CDR3 reads CASSSPGTGAIYGYTF. The CDR3 DNA reads TGTGCCAGCAGCTCACCTGGGACAGGCGCTATCTATGGCTACACCTTC.

The chain joins TRBV9 to TRBJ2-3; 7 positions agree with TRBD2. Germline assignment: CDR1 SGDLS and CDR2 YYNGEE. This CDR3 comprises 15 residues. Trimming at V came to 0 bases and at J to 5 bases, leaving 6 bases not matched to a gene. The chain's CDR3 is CASSVGAGIGDTQYF. The DNA for the CDR3 is TGTGCCAGCAGCGTAGGAGCGGGAATAGGAGATACGCAGTATTTT.

V gene TRBV4-1 combines with J gene TRBJ2-1, with 11 nucleotides matching TRBD2. The CDR3 consists of 19 residues. With 3 bases clipped from V and 2 bases from J, the junction kept 12 bases outside the gene matches. Per germline, CDR1 MGHRA and CDR2 YSYEKL. DNA for the CDR3: TGCGCCAGCAGCCAGGAGTGGCCCCGTAGCGGGGGGGCCTACAATGAGCAGTTCTTC. It codes for CASSQEWPRSGGAYNEQFF.

This rearrangement joins TRBV6-5 to TRBJ1-5; TRBD1 is a possible D gene (6 bases). This CDR3 is 13 amino acids long. Germline lookup yields CDR1 MNHEY and CDR2 SVGAGI. V gave up 1 base and J gave up 7 bases, with 8 bases separating them. CDR3 region: CASSYFQGQPQHF. In DNA form, the CDR3 reads TGTGCCAGCAGTTACTTCCAGGGGCAGCCCCAGCATTTT.

The CDR3 bases are TGTGCCTGGGACAGGGAGAACTCCTACGAGCAGTACTTC. Its translation: CAWDRENSYEQYF. This chain joins TRBV30 and TRBJ2-7, with 7 bases lining up with TRBD1. V shed 5 bases, J shed 0 bases, and the junction held 4 bases outside the gene matches. The CDR3 runs 13 residues. Germline CDR1 GTSNPN, CDR2 SVGIG (reference sequence). Complete variable domain (other parts from reference TRBV30 and TRBJ2-7): SQTIHQWPATLVQPVGSPLSLECTVEGTSNPNLYWYRQAAGRGLQLLFYSVGIGQISSEVPQNLSASRPQDRQFILSSKKLLLSDSGFYLCAWDRENSYEQYFGPGTRLTVT.

The CDR3 bases are TGTGCCAGCTCACCACGCCCTAGCGGGAGGGCCCTGGTGGACGAGCAGTACTTC. This sequence encodes CASSPRPSGRALVDEQYF. The rearrangement uses TRBV18 and TRBJ2-7; 12 bases are shared with TRBD2. J lost 5 bases, V lost 1 base, and 12 bases had no gene match. The CDR3 runs to 18 residues. Per the germline V gene, CDR1 is KGHSH and CDR2 is LQKENI.

J is TRBJ2-5 and V is TRBV7-3; 12 nucleotides line up with TRBD2. The junction had 12 bases not matched to a gene; V was cut back by 5 bases and J by 2 bases. From germline, CDR1 is SGHTA and CDR2 FQGTGA. The CDR3 runs 18 residues. CDR3: CASSLGLAGPLIQETQYF. The CDR3 region has the DNA TGTGCCAGCAGCCTGGGACTAGCGGGCCCGCTGATACAAGAGACCCAGTACTTC.

V gene TRBV7-6 combines with J gene TRBJ1-1; D not resolved. CDR1 is SGHVS and CDR2 is FNYEAQ in the germline V gene. The CDR3 extends over 14 amino acids. Trimming stripped 5 bases from V and 0 bases from J, with 10 bases between. CDR3 amino acids: CASSPKSMNTEAFF. The DNA for the CDR3 is TGTGCCAGCAGCCCTAAGAGCATGAACACTGAAGCTTTCTTT.

The chain recombines TRBV30 with TRBJ1-1; 7 bases are a match to TRBD1. Germline CDR1 GTSNPN, CDR2 SVGIG (reference sequence). The CDR3 runs to 16 residues. V was pared by 1 base and J by 2 bases, with 10 bases of the junction left unmatched. In nucleotides, the CDR3 is TGTGCCTGGAGTGGGAATGAGGGACAGCTAAACACTGAAGCTTTCTTT. Its translation is CAWSGNEGQLNTEAFF.

The gene calls are TRBV6-1 and TRBJ1-5; D possibly corresponds to TRBD1 (5 bases). Germline V gene lookup returns CDR1 MNHNS and CDR2 SASEGT. The CDR3 loop spans 16 amino acids. With 1 base removed from V and 0 bases from J, the gap between germline ends came to 10 bases. CDR3 region: CASSEGTLYSNQPQHF. Written as DNA, the CDR3 is TGTGCCAGCAGTGAAGGGACACTCTATAGCAATCAGCCCCAGCATTTT.

This sequence joins TRBV27 and TRBJ1-6; D remains ambiguous. This CDR3 spans 14 amino acids. V was trimmed by 3 bases and J by 8 bases, leaving 11 bases between them. Germline CDR1 and CDR2: MNHEY and SMNVEV (reference sequence). The CDR3 bases are TGTGCCAGCAGTTTGCAGGAATCCTATTCACCCCTCCACTTT. Translated, it gives CASSLQESYSPLHF.

This chain uses TRBV4-1 with TRBJ2-7, with TRBD1 as a possible D gene (6 bases). The germline CDR1 and CDR2 sequences are MGHRA and YSYEKL. The V gene lost 3 bases and the J gene lost 4 bases, with 16 bases spanning the gap. There are 15 residues in the CDR3. In nucleotides, the CDR3 is TGCGCCAGCAGCCAGGAACAGGGCATAGGTTACGAGCAGTACTTC. Residues: CASSQEQGIGYEQYF.

This rearrangement joins TRBV5-1 to TRBJ1-3; no reliable D call. Germline V CDR1 and CDR2: SGHRS, YFSETQ. The length of the CDR3 is 14 residues. V lost 0 bases to trimming and J lost 0 bases, with 4 bases between them. The CDR3 is CASSLEASGNTIYF. CDR3 DNA: TGCGCCAGCAGCTTGGAAGCCTCTGGAAACACCATATATTTT.

The genes are TRBV6-1 and TRBJ1-1; maybe TRBD1 (6 bases). The germline V and J ends were trimmed by 4 bases and 2 bases, with 11 bases remaining between them. The CDR3 spans 14 residues. Per the germline V gene, CDR1 is MNHNS and CDR2 is SASEGT. DNA of the CDR3: TGTGCCAGCAGTGGGTGGACAGCTAACACTGAAGCTTTCTTT. This translates into CASSGWTANTEAFF.

In regard to this clone: Different DNA sequences within this sample yield the same CDR3. The chain is built from TRBV9 and TRBJ2-5; 7 nucleotides agree with TRBD1. V gave up 0 bases and J gave up 3 bases; unmatched junction bases: 5. Germline CDR1 is SGDLS and CDR2 is YYNGEE. The CDR3 loop spans 15 amino acids. CDR3 in amino acids: CASSVGAGGEETQYF. As DNA, the CDR3 is TGTGCCAGCAGCGTAGGGGCAGGGGGTGAAGAGACCCAGTACTTC.

This chain links TRBV19 with TRBJ1-5; D gene uncertain. The CDR3 loop spans 12 amino acids. CDR1 is LNHDA, CDR2 SQIVND, per germline (reference sequence). Between the trimmed V and J ends, which lost 7 bases and 5 bases, there was a span of 9 bases. This chain's CDR3 is CASMTGYQPQHF. The CDR3 DNA is TGTGCCAGTATGACGGGTTATCAGCCCCAGCATTTT.

The genes are TRBV30 and TRBJ1-5, with 7 bases identical to TRBD1. Per germline, CDR1 GTSNPN and CDR2 SVGIG (reference sequence). V gave up 1 base and J gave up 4 bases; unmatched junction bases: 10. This CDR3 comprises 16 residues. The chain's CDR3 is CAWSDPLTGLNQPQHF. The CDR3 nucleotides read TGTGCCTGGAGTGATCCCCTGACAGGGTTAAATCAGCCCCAGCATTTT.

V gene TRBV5-1 combines with J gene TRBJ2-7, with D tentatively TRBD1 (5 bases). This CDR3 has 14 residues. In germline, CDR1 is SGHRS, CDR2 YFSETQ. The V end lost 1 base, the J end lost 1 base, and 9 bases lay between the germline ends. The CDR3 coding sequence is TGCGCCAGCAGCTTGACAGGTTTATCCTACGAGCAGTACTTC. Translation gives CASSLTGLSYEQYF.

Here the CDR3 DNA reads TGTGCCAGCAGTCCCTCGGGAGCGGTCGGGGAGCTGTTTTTT. Amino acid sequence: CASSPSGAVGELFF. The V gene is TRBV6-5, the J gene TRBJ2-2; D might be TRBD2 (6 bases). The length of the CDR3 is 14 residues. Trimming took 5 bases from V and 7 from J, leaving 14 bases between them. CDR1 is MNHEY and CDR2 is SVGAGI in the germline V gene.

J is TRBJ2-1 and V is TRBV27, with 7 positions matching TRBD1. V shed 4 bases, J shed 6 bases, and the junction held 6 bases outside the gene matches. This CDR3 spans 14 amino acids. Germline loops: CDR1 MNHEY, CDR2 SMNVEV (reference sequence). CDR3 sequence: CASSSTGFLNEQFF. The DNA for the CDR3 is TGTGCCAGCAGTTCGACAGGGTTCCTCAATGAGCAGTTCTTC.

About this clone itself: Its ends do not fully match the called genes, so a read error is possible. The chain carries TRBV27 and TRBJ2-2; 8 bases match TRBD1. Germline assignment: CDR1 MNHEY and CDR2 SMNVEV (reference sequence). The CDR3 runs to 16 residues. The CDR3 spells CASSRGHLARTGELFF. The CDR3 bases are TGTGCTAGCAGCAGGGGGCATCTAGCGAGGACCGGGGAGCTGTTTTTT.

V and J are TRBV7-9 and TRBJ2-7; possible D gene TRBD2, 6 bases. The V and J ends lost 5 bases and 0 bases respectively, with 17 bases between them. The CDR3 spans 16 residues. CDR1 and CDR2 from the germline V gene are SEHNR and FQNEAQ (reference sequence). The CDR3 protein is CASSPRVAESSYEQYF. The CDR3 bases are TGTGCCAGCAGCCCCCGGGTAGCGGAATCCTCCTACGAGCAGTACTTC.